The T cell receptor (beta chain) under discussion was sequenced for a study of Ad26.COV2.S vaccination and SARS-CoV-2 variants. On the study more broadly: Donor got 5x10^10 or 1x10^11 viral particles of Ad26.COV2.S. Study-wide results and caveats: Non-spike TCR breadth was similar in vaccine and placebo recipients.

Remarks on this clone: Its antigen is unknown.

The CDR3 covers 16 residues. Germline V gene lookup returns CDR1 SEHNR and CDR2 FQNEAQ (reference sequence). Trimming at V came to 4 bases and at J to 3 bases, leaving 3 bases not matched to a gene. Sample treatment: 15 to 20 received Ad26.COV2.S at low or high dose, single or two shots; 5 received placebo; per-sample allocation not given. Repertoires come from day 63 after the first vaccine or placebo injection. The repertoire was sequenced with immunoSEQ multiplex PCR; TCRdb's copy has only in-frame clones and lacks some. This table has over 400,000 clones, roughly 90% appearing once. The chain combines TRBV7-9 with TRBJ2-1, with 13 bases matching TRBD2. This TCR derives from a person between 18 and 65 years old who received the Ad26.COV2.S COVID-19 vaccine or a placebo. The sample consisted of peripheral blood, taken in a trial of Ad26.COV2.S vaccine versus placebo. DNA of the CDR3: TGTGCCAGCAGCTCAAGACTAGCGGGGGGCTACAATGAGCAGTTCTTC. It is translated as CASSSRLAGGYNEQFF.